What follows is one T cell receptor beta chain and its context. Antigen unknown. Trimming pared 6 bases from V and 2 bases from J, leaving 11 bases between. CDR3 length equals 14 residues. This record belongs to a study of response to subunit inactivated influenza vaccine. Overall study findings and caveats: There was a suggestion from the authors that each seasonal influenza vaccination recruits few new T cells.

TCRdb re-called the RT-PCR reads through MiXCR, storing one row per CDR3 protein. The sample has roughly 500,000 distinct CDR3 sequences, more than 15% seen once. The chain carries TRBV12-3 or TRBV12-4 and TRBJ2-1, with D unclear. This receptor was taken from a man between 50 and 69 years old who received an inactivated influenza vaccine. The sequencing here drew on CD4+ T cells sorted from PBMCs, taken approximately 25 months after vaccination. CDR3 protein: CASSVGPTYNEQFF. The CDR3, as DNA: TGTGCCAGCAGCGTTGGTCCAACCTACAATGAGCAGTTCTTC.